These 9 T cell receptor beta chains were all obtained from the same sample, sequenced in a study of blood T cell repertoires in COVID-19. TCRdb's table, derived via immunoSEQ multiplex PCR, lists solely in-frame clones and lacks some. The data contain around 140,000 clones, 80% to 90% of them singletons. Sequencing was carried out using PBMCs or T cells enriched from blood (not recorded which). The receptors derive from a man in his 60s who had recovered from COVID-19.

The rearrangement joins TRBV6-1 to TRBJ1-6; TRBD1 matches at 9 bases. The V and J ends lost 2 bases and 10 bases, in that order; junction bases with no gene match: 6. Germline values: CDR1 MNHNS, CDR2 SASEGT. CDR3 length: 15 amino acids. DNA of the CDR3: TGTGCCAGCAGTGAAAGGGGACAGGGAAGCTCACCCCTCCACTTT. Amino acids: CASSERGQGSSPLHF.

The chain couples TRBV7-2 to TRBJ2-1, with 11 bases lining up with TRBD2. The CDR3 is made up of 18 amino acids. Germline CDR1 reads SGHTA; CDR2 reads FQGNSA. The V and J ends lost 5 bases and 5 bases, in that order; junction bases with no gene match: 14. CDR3 sequence: CASSLEVLLAGVNNEQFF. CDR3 sequence (DNA): TGTGCCAGCAGCCTCGAGGTCCTACTAGCGGGAGTAAACAATGAGCAGTTCTTC.

The chain is built from TRBV6-2 or TRBV6-3 and TRBJ2-7, with a weak D call TRBD2 (6 bases). Germline V lookup: CDR1 MNHEY, CDR2 SVGEGT. Between the trimmed V and J ends, which lost 5 bases and 4 bases, there was a span of 18 bases. The CDR3 runs to 15 residues. The CDR3 nucleotides read TGTGCCAGCAGTACACTTTCGGCCCGGGAGTACGAGCAGTACTTC. This encodes CASSTLSAREYEQYF.

The chain employs TRBV5-1 and TRBJ1-2; 8 nucleotides line up with TRBD1. Germline loops: CDR1 SGHRS, CDR2 YFSETQ. The V segment lost 4 bases and the J segment 3 bases; nucleotides outside the gene matches: 5. This CDR3 spans 14 amino acids. For the CDR3, the DNA is TGCGCCAGCAGCCGACAGGGGTTGGACTATGGCTACACCTTC. Its translation is CASSRQGLDYGYTF.

The chain recombines TRBV2 with TRBJ2-7; 9 bases match TRBD2. Germline V gene sequence: CDR1 SNHLY, CDR2 FYNNEI. The V segment lost 8 bases and the J segment 1 base; nucleotides outside the gene matches: 6. The CDR3 has 14 residues. CDR3 sequence reads: CASPPREGSYEQYF. Here the CDR3 DNA reads TGTGCCAGCCCTCCGCGGGAGGGTTCCTACGAGCAGTACTTC.

The chain joins TRBV2 to TRBJ1-1; 10 positions match TRBD1. This CDR3 comprises 15 residues. Losses at the gene ends were 6 bases for V and 5 bases for J; bases not matched to a gene: 9. Looked up from germline, CDR1 is SNHLY and CDR2 is FYNNEI. CDR3 bases: TGTGCCAGCAGAAGCTCCGGGACAGGGGTTACTGAAGCTTTCTTT. This gives the protein CASRSSGTGVTEAFF.

In this sample, this clone turned up a few times. The rearrangement joins TRBV19 to TRBJ2-3; D might be TRBD1 (5 bases). Between the trimmed V and J ends, which lost 5 bases and 6 bases, there was a span of 12 bases. Germline-derived CDR1 and CDR2 are LNHDA and SQIVND (reference sequence). The CDR3 length is 13 residues. The CDR3 spells CASSSLTEDTQYF. In nucleotides, the CDR3 is TGTGCCAGTAGTTCCCTGACAGAGGATACGCAGTATTTT. The whole variable domain, remainder taken from reference TRBV19 and TRBJ2-3, is DGGITQSPKYLFRKEGQNVTLSCEQNLNHDAMYWYRQDPGQGLRLIYYSQIVNDFQKGDIAEGYSVSREKKESFPLTVTSAQKNPTAFYLCASSSLTEDTQYFGPGTRLTVL.

The chain couples TRBV5-1 to TRBJ2-5; TRBD2 matches 11 bases. Germline trimming cut 5 bases from V and 5 bases from J; bases unmatched to any gene: 14. The CDR3 consists of 17 residues. Germline V gene sequence: CDR1 SGHRS, CDR2 YFSETQ. The CDR3 here is CASSARTSGRGMETQYF. CDR3 DNA: TGCGCCAGCAGTGCCCGGACTAGCGGGCGGGGGATGGAGACCCAGTACTTC.

J is TRBJ1-2 and V is TRBV28; maybe TRBD1 (6 bases). V was pared by 5 bases and J by 0 bases, with 13 bases between. The CDR3 consists of 15 residues. Germline-derived CDR1 and CDR2 are MDHEN and SYDVKM. CDR3 coding DNA: TGTGCCAGCAGTAGCACGGGGGGCACTAACTATGGCTACACCTTC. Protein: CASSSTGGTNYGYTF.